This entry concerns a single T cell receptor (beta chain). As yet, its antigen is unknown. The data originate from a study of T cells in Graves' hyperthyroidism and ophthalmopathy. Study-wide results and limits: Blood also carried most thyroid clonotypes expanded above 0.001.

Germline CDR1 reads MDHEN; CDR2 reads SYDVKM. CDR3 length: 18 amino acids. Trimming cost V 6 bases and J 0 bases; bases outside gene matches: 14. TCR beta CDR3 sequences were amplified from RNA transcripts. The primer set for the first-round RT-PCR of the TCR CDR3 was HTBI. In TCRdb, the multiplex PCR reads were re-called with MiXCR into one record per CDR3 protein. The sample has around 690,000 distinct CDR3 sequences, around 21% seen once. Sequenced: blood. The sequence derives from a man aged 30 to 45 with Graves' ophthalmopathy. The genes are TRBV28 and TRBJ1-5; 7 bases align to TRBD1. The CDR3 here is CASRRKQGGPTSNQPQHF. CDR3 nucleotide sequence: TGTGCCAGCAGGCGGAAGCAGGGGGGGCCCACTAGCAATCAGCCCCAGCATTTT.